The source of this T cell receptor (beta chain) is a study of blood T cell repertoires in COVID-19 (dated by TCRdb to 2019 to 2021). General notes on the study: Samples covering the acute and convalescent phases of COVID-19 were provided by collaborators in the United States, Italy and Spain. The dataset comprised deeply sampled blood TCRbeta repertoires from subjects exposed to, actively infected with, or recovered from COVID-19. Where available, HLA class I and class II types were obtained from metadata supplied by the sample provider rather than from assay-based typing. The repertoires were released in a freely available public database meant as a resource for research on the immune response to SARS-CoV-2. Nearly every sample came with metadata listing a de-identified subject ID, COVID-19 status, age in years and sex. Samples were obtained from the ongoing ImmuneRACE study (first 160 participants) and from approximately 1,200 subjects provided by 6 global collaborators. The material from the prospective study consisted of cDNA or gDNA derived from T cells, B-cell-depleted T cells, or PBMCs.

The cysteine opens and the phenylalanine closes a CDR3 of 14 amino acids. The kept DNA is CDR3 alone, 42 bases in frame from the first base. From a lookup of the germline V gene (reference sequence), CDR1 and CDR2 are MNHEY and SMNVEV. The trim is 6 bases for V and 0 bases for J, with a gap of 11 bases between the germline ends. Beyond this particular receptor, the publication reports: The quantity of clinical and demographic metadata differed by source and by participant and was supplied without curation.

This clone showed up just a few times. The specificity of this receptor is unknown. Per-base quality was not reported, and no clone a single base away is much larger than it. Participants in the prospective study were aged roughly 18 to 100 years, lived in 20 to 25 United States geographic areas, and enrolled through a virtual design. To assign participants to cohorts, the prospective study relied on clinical history that participants themselves reported in a screening survey and a study questionnaire. Recovered participants in ImmuneRACE Cohort 3 were defined by two consecutive negative NP/OP PCR tests, clearance by a healthcare professional, or resolution of symptoms. Mobile phlebotomists in the prospective study collected whole blood, serum and a nasopharyngeal or oropharyngeal swab from every participant. Participants in the prospective study had the option to provide additional blood draws and questionnaires over an approximately 2-month period. Before DNA extraction, prospective study blood samples were shipped either frozen or at room temperature.

TCRbeta CDR3 regions were amplified from genomic DNA using the immunoSEQ Assay, a bias-controlled multiplex PCR. In the source study's methods: Within the assay, amplification of reference gene primers was used to estimate how many nucleated cells each sample contained. To quantify the absolute abundance of each unique TCRbeta CDR3 rearrangement, sequence reads were collapsed and filtered. For each sample, productive Simpson clonality was calculated as the square root of Simpson's diversity index across productive rearrangements. In TCRdb, the immuneACCESS table is reduced to in-frame sequences with V and J assigned. These tables do not hold every clone; where another copy was compared, an unresolved V gene accounts for under half, and the others remain unexplained. The D gene and trimming were derived from the DNA, and the V and J assignments and clone size from that table. The sample data list approximately 440,000 clones, and roughly 88% of these were observed just once. Roughly 0.66% of the sample is taken by the ten largest.

This chain is built from TRBV27 and TRBJ1-2; no confident D gene assignment can be made. The sequencing input was PBMCs or T cells enriched from blood (not recorded which). This sequence originates from a man between 18 and 29 years old who had recovered from COVID-19. Here the CDR3 is given as CASSIRYTNYGYTF. The DNA reads as follows: TGTGCCAGCAGCATCAGATATACTAACTATGGCTACACCTTC.